The clone carrying this TCR beta chain has a count of ten or more. This sample was included in a study of T cells in Graves' hyperthyroidism and ophthalmopathy. TCR beta CDR3 region amplification was performed from RNA transcripts. HTBI primers drove first-round RT-PCR of the TCR CDR3. TCRdb recomputed calls from the multiplex PCR reads with MiXCR, one row per CDR3 protein. The sample carries 530,000 or so distinct CDR3 sequences, just over 45% recorded once. Orbital computed tomography and thyroid ultrasound, together with serum TRAb and thyroxine and clinical symptoms, were used for diagnoses. The CDR3 spans 13 residues. Germline values: CDR1 SGHNT, CDR2 YENEEA. The V and J ends lost 6 bases and 3 bases respectively, with 11 bases between them.

This chain connects TRBV11-3 to TRBJ1-1; TRBD1 is a possible D gene (5 bases). Sequencing was done on a sample of peripheral blood or thyroid tissue (not recorded which). The receptor was derived from a woman aged 18-35 years with Graves' hyperthyroidism. For the CDR3, the DNA is TGTGCCAGCAGGGAACGAGGGGACACTGAAGCTTTCTTT. This codes for CASRERGDTEAFF.